This T cell receptor beta chain emerged from a study of graft-versus-host responses after intestinal transplantation (dated by TCRdb to 2020 to 2023). For the wider study: Recipients received multivisceral, liver-intestinal, or isolated intestinal transplants. A peak of at least 4% donor T cells among recipient peripheral blood mononuclear cells was the definition used for donor T cell macrochimerism. Rather than going through the commercial service, samples from a few later patients were sequenced in-house on an Illumina MiSeq and processed with MiXCR. After intestinal transplantation, graft-versus-host and host-versus-graft alloreactive T cell clones were followed in the graft, circulation and bone marrow using bulk TCR-beta CDR3 sequencing. Alloreactive clones were identified by sequencing pre-transplant mixed lymphocyte reaction products and comparing them with unstimulated pre-transplant donor and recipient T cells. The cohort enrolled around 25 intestinal transplant recipients including one retransplant, and 3 patients lacking pretransplant specimens were excluded. Anti-thymocyte globulin induction was given to all recipients, followed by maintenance tacrolimus and steroids for about 3 years. The full study reports these points: Patients with donor T cell macrochimerism had high GvH to HvG T cell clonal ratios in their allografts. The conclusions were limited by the relatively low number and heterogeneity of the intestinal transplant patients. GvH clones were found in recipient bone marrow, and some of the GvH clones appeared earlier in ileal mucosa or blood, which is consistent with an intestinal mucosal origin. Early after transplant, declines in HvG clones were associated with peak levels of circulating GvH clones.

Counted from cysteine to phenylalanine, this CDR3 has 11 amino acids. Only the CDR3 portion is preserved as DNA: 33 bases, with reading frame beginning at the first base. V was cut back by 6 bases and J by 7 bases, leaving a gap of 10 bases between them. The germline V gene encodes CDR1 MNHEY and CDR2 SVGAGI. On this clone: It lacks a known antigen. No base quality values were provided; no much bigger clone lies one nucleotide off.

Blood samples were collected up to 4 times in the first month after transplant and then at least monthly when available. Library method: the immunoSEQ multiplex PCR assay. For most patients, high-throughput TCR-beta CDR3 sequencing of genomic DNA was performed by Adaptive Biotechnologies. The paper's processing steps were these. Adaptive's ImmunoSEQ software supplied the TCR sequencing data for 15 to 20 patients, while MiXCR and VDJtools were used to process three other patients. CDR3 nucleotide sequences shared by donor and recipient were removed because the origin of these sequences could not be assigned. To count as alloreactive, a clone needed at least 2-fold expansion over unstimulated cells and a minimum CFSE-low frequency of 0.002% (template counts) or 0.001% (read counts). A clone was considered mappable if detected in the sequenced pre-transplant spleen, lymph node, or MLR CFSE-low populations of the donor or recipient. Cumulative frequency of alloreactive clones was calculated as a percentage of all sequences weighted by copy number. Imported from immuneACCESS, the table was reduced by TCRdb to in-frame sequences with V and J called. These copies leave out some clones; in studies compared against another copy, an unresolved V gene accounts for under half, and the cause of the remainder is not known. V, J and clone size are those of that table, while D and trimming were read from the DNA. The sample contains roughly 12,000 clones, around 88% of them found a single time. The ten biggest clones cover approximately 46% of the sample.

The sequences come from PBMCs, collected just under 130 days after transplant. The clonotype was recovered from a human patient who received an intestinal transplant, so some T cells may come from the graft donor. The chain is encoded by TRBV6-5 joined to TRBJ2-7; no D gene can be assigned with confidence. The CDR3 here reads CASSYRSEQYF. The DNA sequence is as follows: TGTGCCAGCAGCTACCGGAGTGAGCAGTACTTC.